The present entry profiles one TCR beta chain with its context. Its cognate antigen is unknown. Clones were sequenced by immunoSEQ multiplex PCR, and TCRdb holds only the in-frame ones, with some missing. The sample shows roughly 180,000 clones, 90% of them seen only once. This record belongs to a study of T cell responses to AZD1222 COVID-19 vaccine. The study, taken as a whole, reports: Spike-wide coverage was observed for vaccine-associated CD4 TCRs, with dominant responses at 160-218 and 743-854.

Germline assignment: CDR1 SGHDN and CDR2 FVKESK. V was shortened by 4 bases and J by 7 bases, with 26 bases between the two germline ends. This CDR3 region has 18 residues. V and J are TRBV14 and TRBJ2-1; perhaps D is TRBD1 or TRBD2 (5 bases each). The clonotype was recovered from an adult in good health. The specimen comprised peripheral blood, sampled on day 0 of AZD1222 vaccination. Here the CDR3 DNA reads TGTGCCAGCAGCCCCGCTAGAGGGGAGTGGGGCACGCGGAATGAGCAGTTCTTC. Protein: CASSPARGEWGTRNEQFF.